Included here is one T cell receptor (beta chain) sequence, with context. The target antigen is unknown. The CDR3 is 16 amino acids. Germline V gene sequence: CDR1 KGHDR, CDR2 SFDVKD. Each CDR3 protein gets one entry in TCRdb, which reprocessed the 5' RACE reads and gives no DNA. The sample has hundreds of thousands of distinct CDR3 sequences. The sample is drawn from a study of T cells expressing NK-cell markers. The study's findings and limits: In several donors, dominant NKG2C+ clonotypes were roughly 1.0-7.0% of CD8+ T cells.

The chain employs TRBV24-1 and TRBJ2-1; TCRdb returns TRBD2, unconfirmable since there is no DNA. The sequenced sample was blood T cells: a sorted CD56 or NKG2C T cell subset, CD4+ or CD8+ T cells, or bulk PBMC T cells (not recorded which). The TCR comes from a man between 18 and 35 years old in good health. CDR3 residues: CATSDVGLAPVNEQFF.